Shown below are 26 T cell receptor beta chains from a single sample sequenced in a study of Ad26.COV2.S vaccination and SARS-CoV-2 variants. Some clones are missing from TCRdb's copy, which holds only in-frame ones; the method was immunoSEQ multiplex PCR. The data show some 520,000 clones, about 83% seen once. Treatment meaning: approximately 18 received Ad26.COV2.S at low or high dose, single or two shots; about 5 received placebo; per-sample allocation not given. Day 63 after the first injection of vaccine or placebo was the sampling time. Material: peripheral blood, obtained in a trial of Ad26.COV2.S vaccine versus placebo. These receptors came from a person aged 18-65 years who received the Ad26.COV2.S COVID-19 vaccine or a placebo.

This chain links TRBV28 with TRBJ2-1, with a weak D call TRBD2 (6 bases). This CDR3 comprises 14 residues. CDR1 and CDR2 (germline): MDHEN, SYDVKM. V lost 0 bases to trimming and J lost 7 bases, with 10 bases between them. CDR3 sequence: CASSLWGGPNEQFF. In DNA form, the CDR3 reads TGTGCCAGCAGTTTATGGGGGGGTCCGAATGAGCAGTTCTTC.

The chain joins TRBV24-1 to TRBJ2-2; a weak D match, TRBD1 (5 bases). This CDR3 contains 14 residues. CDR1 KGHDR and CDR2 SFDVKD come from the germline V gene. V lost 0 bases to trimming and J lost 6 bases, with 7 bases between them. CDR3 amino acids: CATSDLGAPGELFF. As DNA, the CDR3 is TGTGCCACCAGTGATTTGGGGGCCCCCGGGGAGCTGTTTTTT.

The CDR3 DNA reads TGTGCCAGCAGTTACAGGGGGGGTATCTATGGCTACACCTTC. Protein: CASSYRGGIYGYTF. V and J are TRBV27 and TRBJ1-2; TRBD1 matches 8 bases. The CDR3 has 14 residues. V lost 4 bases and J lost 4; bases outside the gene matches: 5. The germline V gene encodes CDR1 MNHEY and CDR2 SMNVEV (reference sequence).

This rearrangement joins TRBV5-1 to TRBJ2-7, with 9 bases fitting TRBD1. Germline CDR1 and CDR2: SGHRS and YFSETQ. Losses at the gene ends were 4 bases for V and 5 bases for J; bases not matched to a gene: 7. CDR3 size: 14 residues. The CDR3: CASSSRDRVHEQYF. The CDR3 DNA follows: TGCGCCAGCAGCAGCCGGGACAGGGTCCACGAGCAGTACTTC.

This clone has more than one count but fewer than ten. The V call is TRBV19, the J call TRBJ1-1; possible D gene TRBD1, 6 bases. The CDR3 is 18 residues long. Germline lookup yields CDR1 LNHDA and CDR2 SQIVND (reference sequence). Trimming cost V 4 bases and J 1 base, with 22 bases left between them. DNA for the CDR3: TGTGCCAGTAGTAACCGCCTCCGAGTGCAGGGGAGGAACACTGAAGCTTTCTTT. Translated: CASSNRLRVQGRNTEAFF.

In its sample, this clone was seen a few times. The chain combines TRBV5-5 with TRBJ2-1, with D uncertain. V was pared by 0 bases and J by 5 bases, with 6 bases between. The CDR3 loop spans 13 amino acids. Per the germline V gene, CDR1 is SGHKS and CDR2 is YYEKEE (reference sequence). This CDR3 reads CASSLGPNNEQFF. The CDR3 DNA follows: TGTGCCAGCAGCTTGGGGCCAAACAATGAGCAGTTCTTC.

The chain joins TRBV6-2 or TRBV6-3 to TRBJ1-1; D gene unclear. With 0 bases removed from V and 6 bases from J, the gap between germline ends came to 5 bases. Germline loops: CDR1 MNHEY, CDR2 SVGEGT. The CDR3 has 12 residues. CDR3 DNA: TGTGCCAGCAGTTACTCGAGGGCTGAAGCTTTCTTT. Protein: CASSYSRAEAFF.

As concerns this clone: The same CDR3 arises from other DNA sequences in this sample as well. The chain couples TRBV18 to TRBJ1-2; D is perhaps TRBD1 (5 bases). The germline gives CDR1 KGHSH, CDR2 LQKENI. This CDR3 has 13 residues. Trimming removed 2 bases at V and 3 bases at J, with 7 bases between. The CDR3 reads CASSPTGDYGYTF. CDR3 nucleotide sequence: TGTGCCAGCTCACCAACAGGCGACTATGGCTACACCTTC.

This clone was observed a single time. The chain combines TRBV4-2 with TRBJ1-2; D is ambiguous. This CDR3 has 16 residues. Germline CDR1 reads LGHNA; CDR2 reads YNFKEQ. Trimming pared 1 base from V and 0 bases from J, leaving 12 bases between. The CDR3 region has the DNA TGTGCCAGCAGCCAAGTGGGAGCGGGGTCTAACTATGGCTACACCTTC. Translated, it gives CASSQVGAGSNYGYTF.

This clone was picked up a small number of times. The chain uses TRBV27 and TRBJ1-2; D is unclear. This CDR3 has 13 amino acids. CDR1 and CDR2 (germline): MNHEY, SMNVEV (reference sequence). V was shortened by 0 bases and J by 4 bases, with 6 bases between the two germline ends. DNA of the CDR3: TGTGCCAGCAGTTTATCGGGTCCCTATGGCTACACCTTC. Translating gives CASSLSGPYGYTF.

V gene TRBV28 combines with J gene TRBJ2-7; 7 nucleotides match TRBD2. CDR1 is MDHEN and CDR2 is SYDVKM in the germline V gene. The ends lost 5 bases at V and 1 base at J; junction bases unmatched: 5. The CDR3 runs to 14 residues. The CDR3 nucleotides are TGTGCCAGCAGTAAAGAGGGAGGGTCCTACGAGCAGTACTTC. Its translation is CASSKEGGSYEQYF.

The chain couples TRBV5-6 to TRBJ2-5; 7 bases line up with TRBD2. Germline CDR1 is SGHDT and CDR2 is YYEEEE. The length of the CDR3 is 12 residues. With V trimmed by 0 bases and J by 7 bases, 0 bases remained unmatched. The CDR3 DNA sequence: TGTGCCAGCAGCTTGGCGGGGGGGACCCAGTACTTC. Its protein is CASSLAGGTQYF.

This chain links TRBV6-1 with TRBJ1-1, with a possible D match to TRBD1 (5 bases). Germline V gene lookup returns CDR1 MNHNS and CDR2 SASEGT. With 7 bases removed from V and 0 bases from J, the gap between germline ends came to 12 bases. The CDR3 spans 14 residues. The CDR3 DNA is TGTGCCAGCACCCTGGGGGGAGTGAACACTGAAGCTTTCTTT. It is translated as CASTLGGVNTEAFF.

The chain links TRBV28 to TRBJ2-5; 8 bases agree with TRBD1. This CDR3 is built from 13 residues. Germline V gives CDR1 MDHEN, CDR2 SYDVKM. The V gene end was trimmed by 10 bases and the J gene end by 7 bases; junction bases not matched to a gene: 11. This CDR3 is CATWTGRWATQYF. CDR3 coding DNA: TGTGCCACCTGGACAGGGCGGTGGGCGACCCAGTACTTC.

This chain links TRBV15 with TRBJ1-2; D is undetermined. The CDR3 is 14 residues long. Germline CDR1 and CDR2: LNHNV and YYDKDF (reference sequence). V was cut by 0 bases and J by 4 bases, with 9 bases left in between. The CDR3 sequence: CATSRDGAIYGYTF. The DNA of the CDR3 is TGTGCCACCAGCAGAGATGGCGCCATCTATGGCTACACCTTC.

There are a few counts of this clone. The J gene is TRBJ2-1, the V gene TRBV27; weak D call: TRBD2 (5 bases). Germline CDR1 and CDR2: MNHEY and SMNVEV (reference sequence). Between the trimmed V and J ends, which lost 0 bases and 2 bases, there was a span of 8 bases. CDR3 length equals 15 residues. CDR3 nucleotides: TGTGCCAGCAGTTTATCGGCGGGCGCCTACAATGAGCAGTTCTTC. Its translation is CASSLSAGAYNEQFF.

The rearrangement links TRBV7-9 to TRBJ2-7, with 7 bases matching TRBD1. The CDR3 has 15 residues. The trim removed 6 bases at V and 0 bases at J, leaving 8 bases unmatched. Germline values: CDR1 SEHNR, CDR2 FQNEAQ (reference sequence). The CDR3 loop reads CASRSGQASSYEQYF. DNA for the CDR3: TGTGCCAGCAGATCAGGACAGGCCAGCTCCTACGAGCAGTACTTC.

The V gene is TRBV5-1, the J gene TRBJ1-1, with D uncertain. Trimming took off 0 bases at V and 9 bases at J, with 9 bases between the two ends. CDR3 length: 12 residues. Germline-derived CDR1 and CDR2 are SGHRS and YFSETQ. Here the CDR3 reads CASSLGPAKAFF. The CDR3 DNA sequence: TGCGCCAGCAGCTTGGGGCCAGCAAAAGCTTTCTTT. The variable domain in full, with the rest retrieved from reference TRBV5-1 and TRBJ1-1, is KAGVTQTPRYLIKTRGQQVTLSCSPISGHRSVSWYQQTPGQGLQFLFEYFSETQRNKGNFPGRFSGRQFSNSRSEMNVSTLELGDSALYLCASSLGPAKAFFGQGTRLTVV.

The gene calls are TRBV6-2 or TRBV6-3 and TRBJ1-1; D possibly corresponds to TRBD1 (6 bases). Germline V gives CDR1 MNHEY, CDR2 SVGEGT. The V end lost 2 bases, the J end lost 6 bases, and 10 bases lay between the germline ends. This CDR3 spans 13 amino acids. As DNA, the CDR3 is TGTGCCAGCAGTTACCCCAACAGGGCTGAAGCTTTCTTT. It codes for CASSYPNRAEAFF.

The chain joins TRBV5-6 to TRBJ2-7; possible D gene TRBD2, 7 bases. CDR1 is SGHDT, CDR2 YYEEEE, per germline. The CDR3 loop spans 16 amino acids. The V and J ends lost 4 bases and 4 bases respectively, with 21 bases between them. CDR3 nucleotides: TGTGCCAGCAGCCCGAGGGGGGGACTTCGTCAGTACGAGCAGTACTTC. This codes for CASSPRGGLRQYEQYF.

J is TRBJ1-2 and V is TRBV30; the D gene is possibly TRBD1 (6 bases). The CDR3 consists of 14 residues. Per the germline V gene, CDR1 is GTSNPN and CDR2 is SVGIG (reference sequence). Trimming cost V 0 bases and J 7 bases, with 15 bases left between them. This CDR3 reads CAWSVHEGGRGYTF. CDR3 nucleotide sequence: TGTGCCTGGAGTGTACACGAGGGGGGCCGTGGCTACACCTTC.

This clone was detected ten times or more. The chain recombines TRBV7-9 with TRBJ2-3; 10 nucleotides agree with TRBD2. Germline loops: CDR1 SEHNR, CDR2 FQNEAQ (reference sequence). The CDR3 loop spans 17 amino acids. V lost 5 bases to trimming and J lost 4 bases; unmatched junction nucleotides: 12. CDR3 nucleotides: TGTGCCAGCAGCCCCAAGACTAGCGGGTATCGGGCAGATACGCAGTATTTT. Amino acid sequence: CASSPKTSGYRADTQYF.

The chain carries TRBV27 and TRBJ2-3; TRBD2 aligns across 10 bases. CDR1 is MNHEY and CDR2 is SMNVEV in the germline V gene (reference sequence). The CDR3 totals 16 residues. With 4 bases clipped from V and 7 bases from J, the junction kept 11 bases outside the gene matches. The CDR3 sequence is CASSSPSGSMVNTQYF. In DNA form, the CDR3 reads TGTGCCAGCAGTTCACCTAGCGGGAGTATGGTTAATACGCAGTATTTT.

The chain joins TRBV5-1 to TRBJ1-2; maybe TRBD1 (6 bases). CDR1 and CDR2 (germline): SGHRS, YFSETQ. The CDR3 extends over 16 amino acids. The germline V and J ends were trimmed by 4 bases and 4 bases, with 20 bases remaining between them. In DNA form, the CDR3 reads TGCGCCAGCAGCCCCCGGAATAATGACAGGACCTATGGCTACACCTTC. It is translated as CASSPRNNDRTYGYTF.

The chain links TRBV4-3 to TRBJ1-1, with D tentatively TRBD1 (5 bases). Germline V gives CDR1 LGHNA, CDR2 YSLEER. Trimming shortened V by 3 bases and J by 5 bases, and 13 bases separated the two germline ends. CDR3 length: 14 amino acids. The CDR3 loop is CASSHDEGRTEAFF. The DNA of the CDR3 is TGCGCCAGCAGCCATGATGAGGGGAGGACTGAAGCTTTCTTT.

The rearrangement links TRBV30 to TRBJ1-3; TRBD1 matches at 8 bases. The CDR3 is made up of 13 amino acids. V lost 5 bases, J lost 4 bases, and 4 bases stayed unmatched. The germline gives CDR1 GTSNPN, CDR2 SVGIG (reference sequence). The CDR3 sequence is CAWGTGGGNTIYF. CDR3 in DNA: TGTGCCTGGGGTACAGGGGGAGGAAACACCATATATTTT. The full variable domain, rest sourced from reference TRBV30 and TRBJ1-3, is SQTIHQWPATLVQPVGSPLSLECTVEGTSNPNLYWYRQAAGRGLQLLFYSVGIGQISSEVPQNLSASRPQDRQFILSSKKLLLSDSGFYLCAWGTGGGNTIYFGEGSWLTVV.